The 19 T cell receptor beta chains presented below share a single source sample, sequenced in a study of cytomegalovirus exposure and HLA in healthy donors. TCRdb's table, derived via immunoSEQ multiplex PCR, lists solely in-frame clones and lacks some. The data contain about 200,000 clones, more than 75% of them singletons. The material sequenced was PBMCs. The source is a woman between 18 and 29 years old in good health and CMV-seropositive.

In nucleotides, the CDR3 is TGTGCCAGCAGCGTAATGGCTAGCGTCTCCTACAATGAGCAGTTCTTC. Amino acid sequence: CASSVMASVSYNEQFF. This rearrangement joins TRBV9 to TRBJ2-1, with a weak D call TRBD2 (6 bases). The CDR3 consists of 16 residues. Between the trimmed V and J ends, which lost 1 base and 0 bases, there was a span of 11 bases. The germline gives CDR1 SGDLS, CDR2 YYNGEE.

V is TRBV29-1 and J is TRBJ2-1, with D perhaps matching TRBD1 (5 bases). Germline-derived CDR1 and CDR2 are SQVTM and ANQGSEA. V was pared by 7 bases and J by 2 bases, with 9 bases between. The CDR3 spans 12 residues. The CDR3 is CSGGGPYNEQFF. The CDR3 bases are TGCAGCGGGGGCGGACCCTACAATGAGCAGTTCTTC.

The chain has TRBV27 and TRBJ2-6; unclear D gene. CDR1 is MNHEY and CDR2 is SMNVEV in the germline V gene (reference sequence). The CDR3 is 14 amino acids. Trimming pared 7 bases from V and 0 bases from J, leaving 7 bases between. CDR3 amino acids: CASMLSSGANVLTF. In DNA, the CDR3 is TGTGCCAGCATGTTGAGCTCTGGGGCCAACGTCCTGACTTTC. Full variable domain (outside the CDR3, taken from reference TRBV27 and TRBJ2-6): EAQVTQNPRYLITVTGKKLTVTCSQNMNHEYMSWYRQDPGLGLRQIYYSMNVEVTDKGDVPEGYKVSRKEKRNFPLILESPSPNQTSLYFCASMLSSGANVLTFGAGSRLTVL.

V usage is TRBV7-9 and J usage is TRBJ1-3; tentatively, D is TRBD1 (6 bases). CDR3 length: 17 amino acids. Per germline, CDR1 SEHNR and CDR2 FQNEAQ (reference sequence). V was clipped by 3 bases and J by 4 bases, with 19 bases between them. The CDR3 reads CASSFPTGRSGGNTIYF. For the CDR3, the DNA is TGTGCCAGCAGCTTTCCTACAGGGAGATCTGGAGGAAACACCATATATTTT.

This clone occurred a few times. Different DNA sequences within this sample yield the same CDR3. The chain uses TRBV9 and TRBJ2-7; D is ambiguous. Trimming removed 0 bases from V and 4 bases from J, with 8 bases in between. The CDR3 has 13 residues. Germline V gene sequence: CDR1 SGDLS, CDR2 YYNGEE. The CDR3 sequence: CASSVAEAYEQYF. CDR3 in DNA: TGTGCCAGCAGCGTAGCCGAAGCGTACGAGCAGTACTTC. The entire variable domain, with the rest obtained from reference TRBV9 and TRBJ2-7, is as follows: DSGVTQTPKHLITATGQRVTLRCSPRSGDLSVYWYQQSLDQGLQFLIQYYNGEERAKGNILERFSAQQFPDLHSELNLSSLELGDSALYFCASSVAEAYEQYFGPGTRLTVT.

J is TRBJ2-7 and V is TRBV30; tentatively, D is TRBD1 (6 bases). Germline loops: CDR1 GTSNPN, CDR2 SVGIG (reference sequence). Trimming shortened V by 5 bases and J by 2 bases, and 10 bases separated the two germline ends. The CDR3 is 12 residues long. The CDR3 spells CAWGGGPYEQYF. DNA for the CDR3: TGTGCCTGGGGGGGCGGGCCCTACGAGCAGTACTTC.

The chain uses TRBV19 and TRBJ1-1, with 7 bases identical to TRBD1. Germline V gene sequence: CDR1 LNHDA, CDR2 SQIVND (reference sequence). Trimming cost V 4 bases and J 1 base; bases outside gene matches: 6. CDR3 length: 15 residues. The CDR3 protein is CASSTITGANTEAFF. CDR3 DNA: TGTGCCAGTAGTACCATAACAGGGGCGAACACTGAAGCTTTCTTT.

The chain carries TRBV4-1 and TRBJ1-5; D remains unclear. The germline V and J ends were trimmed by 2 bases and 7 bases, with 12 bases remaining between them. Germline assignment: CDR1 MGHRA and CDR2 YSYEKL. This CDR3 has 14 residues. CDR3 residues: CASSQLGGSQPQHF. The DNA for the CDR3 is TGCGCCAGCAGCCAACTCGGAGGGTCCCAGCCCCAGCATTTT.

This clone was observed a single time. This CDR3 is CASSVWQGSYEQYF. The DNA for the CDR3 is TGTGCCAGCAGTGTATGGCAGGGGTCCTACGAGCAGTACTTC. V usage is TRBV2 and J usage is TRBJ2-7; a possible D gene is TRBD1 (6 bases). Trimming took 4 bases from V and 1 from J, leaving 11 bases between them. The CDR3 is made up of 14 amino acids. Germline lookup yields CDR1 SNHLY and CDR2 FYNNEI. Looking up the rest from reference TRBV2 and TRBJ2-7 gives the full variable domain: EPEVTQTPSHQVTQMGQEVILRCVPISNHLYFYWYRQILGQKVEFLVSFYNNEISEKSEIFDDQFSVERPDGSNFTLKIRSTKLEDSAMYFCASSVWQGSYEQYFGPGTRLTVT.

The chain uses TRBV5-4 and TRBJ1-2; a possible D gene is TRBD1 (5 bases). The CDR3 has 14 residues. V was pared by 2 bases and J by 5 bases, with 13 bases between. Looked up from germline, CDR1 is SGHNT and CDR2 is YYREEE (reference sequence). Written as DNA, the CDR3 is TGTGCCAGCAGCTTCTTCGCAGGGAAATATGGCTACACCTTC. Its protein is CASSFFAGKYGYTF.

This chain uses TRBV5-1 with TRBJ2-7, with D possibly TRBD2 on 6 matching bases. This CDR3 has 14 residues. V dropped 3 bases and J dropped 0 bases, with 10 bases sitting between them. From germline, CDR1 is SGHRS and CDR2 YFSETQ. In nucleotides, the CDR3 is TGCGCCAGCAGCTACGGTAGCGGCTCCTACGAGCAGTACTTC. It is translated as CASSYGSGSYEQYF.

The chain carries TRBV28 and TRBJ2-7, with 13 bases matching TRBD2. The J segment lost 3 bases and the V segment lost 6 bases, leaving 5 bases of the junction unmatched. This CDR3 is 15 amino acids long. Per the germline V gene, CDR1 is MDHEN and CDR2 is SYDVKM. CDR3 sequence reads: CASSAGTSGIYEQYF. CDR3 DNA sequence: TGTGCCAGCAGCGCAGGGACTAGCGGGATCTACGAGCAGTACTTC.

The chain couples TRBV6-6 to TRBJ1-1; no clear D gene. The ends were cut back, 5 bases at V and 0 bases at J, with 7 bases in the middle. The V gene's germline CDR1 is MNHNY and CDR2 SVGAGI (reference sequence). The CDR3 covers 13 residues. The CDR3 DNA sequence: TGTGCCAGCAGTGGCCGTATGAACACTGAAGCTTTCTTT. Protein: CASSGRMNTEAFF.

This chain links TRBV5-1 with TRBJ2-3, with 15 bases identical to TRBD2. V lost 3 bases and J lost 4; bases outside the gene matches: 9. This CDR3 is 18 amino acids long. CDR1 is SGHRS and CDR2 is YFSETQ in the germline V gene. The CDR3 DNA is TGCGCCAGCAGCTCGGGACTAGCGGGAGGCGCCGGGTCAGATACGCAGTATTTT. Its translation: CASSSGLAGGAGSDTQYF.

The V gene is TRBV27, the J gene TRBJ1-1, with TRBD1 as a possible D gene (6 bases). Germline V gene lookup returns CDR1 MNHEY and CDR2 SMNVEV (reference sequence). Trimming took off 3 bases at V and 2 bases at J, with 10 bases between the two ends. The CDR3 covers 14 residues. The CDR3 DNA sequence: TGTGCCAGCAGTTTCGCGGACAGTAACACTGAAGCTTTCTTT. This codes for CASSFADSNTEAFF.

The rearrangement links TRBV2 to TRBJ1-2; TRBD1 agrees at 10 bases. CDR3 length equals 15 residues. CDR1 SNHLY and CDR2 FYNNEI come from the germline V gene. The trim removed 6 bases at V and 6 bases at J, leaving 10 bases unmatched. The CDR3 region has the DNA TGTGCCAGCAGGGAACGGACAGGGGGTGGGCATGGCTACACCTTC. Amino acids: CASRERTGGGHGYTF.

This chain joins TRBV5-8 and TRBJ2-7, with no clear D. Germline V gives CDR1 SGHTS, CDR2 YDEGEE. This CDR3 is built from 10 residues. V gave up 1 base and J gave up 6 bases, with 2 bases separating them. The DNA for the CDR3 is TGTGCCAGCAGCTTGCTCGAGCAGTACTTC. Protein: CASSLLEQYF.

A few counts support this clone. The rearrangement joins TRBV5-1 to TRBJ1-3; perhaps TRBD1 as D (6 bases). Deletions cut 4 bases from V and 4 bases from J, with 18 bases between. Germline lookup yields CDR1 SGHRS and CDR2 YFSETQ. The CDR3 is 16 amino acids. The CDR3: CASSLEGVVGGNTIYF. The CDR3 DNA follows: TGCGCCAGCAGCCTTGAGGGGGTGGTCGGCGGAAACACCATATATTTT.

The V and J genes are TRBV28 and TRBJ1-5; D is unresolved. V lost 1 base to trimming and J lost 5 bases, with 9 bases between them. The V gene's germline CDR1 is MDHEN and CDR2 SYDVKM. This CDR3 has 14 amino acids. The CDR3 here is CASSLYRGDQPQHF. Here the CDR3 DNA reads TGTGCCAGCAGTTTATACCGGGGAGATCAGCCCCAGCATTTT.